The 29 T cell receptor delta chains below come from one sample, sequenced in a study of γδ T cells in repeated Plasmodium falciparum infection. TCRdb re-identified clones in the multiplex PCR reads via CATT. The sample records tens of thousands of delta-chain clones, 0.98% being singletons. Vgamma9/Vdelta2+ and Vdelta2-negative gammadelta T cells were flow-sorted from PBMC for bulk sequencing. Sequencing was performed on gamma-delta T cells from blood. These receptor sequences come from a pool of human donors (malaria-infected and uninfected, not separated).

This clone has ten or more counts. TCRdb has a much larger clone's protein, which differs at residue 14 from the translation of this DNA, likely because of a read error; what is shown is the protein translated from the DNA. TRDV2 is the V gene, and the J gene was not called; the table's D call, TRDD3, has no DNA check behind it. The CDR3 spans 16 residues. The germline gives CDR1 GEAIGNYY, CDR2 EKD. As DNA, the CDR3 is TGTGCCTGTGATCGGGTACTGGGGGATACCTCCCTTAAACCCATCTTT. It is translated as CACDRVLGDTSLKPIF.

In the case of this clone: The amino acid sequence in TCRdb belongs to a much larger clone and departs from this DNA's translation at residue 10, likely a sequencing read error; the sequence shown is translated from the DNA. The V and J genes are TRDV2 and TRDJ1, with TRDD3 as a possible D gene (6 bases). Since TCRdb gives no J gene, matching the DNA to germline was used here to assign it. The CDR3 consists of 18 residues. Germline CDR1 and CDR2: GEAIGNYY and EKD. Trimming took 3 bases from V and 0 from J, leaving 22 bases between them. The CDR3 region has the DNA TGTGCCTGTGACCAACACCCATGGGGGTTTCAAGACACCGATAAACTCATCTTT. Residues: CACDQHPWGFQDTDKLIF.

In the case of this clone: This DNA translates differently at residue 7 from the TCRdb protein, which is that of a much larger clone; a read error is likely, and the protein shown is the DNA's own translation. The V call is TRDV1, the J call TRDJ1; no clear D gene. V was shortened by 2 bases and J by 6 bases, with 7 bases between the two germline ends. The CDR3 has 12 amino acids. Germline CDR1 reads TSWWSYY; CDR2 reads QGS. In DNA, the CDR3 is TGTGCTCTTGGGGAATTGTGGTATAAACTCATCTTT. Translation: CALGELWYKLIF.

In its sample, this clone was seen many times. The genes are TRDV2 and TRDJ3, with 7 positions matching TRDD3. TCRdb offers no J gene call, so here the DNA was matched to germline to obtain one. The CDR3 consists of 20 residues. Germline CDR1 reads GEAIGNYY; CDR2 reads EKD. Trimming at V came to 0 bases and at J to 0 bases, leaving 10 bases not matched to a gene. CDR3 DNA: TGTGCCTGTGACACCGCTGGGGGCCCCTATAGCTCCTGGGACACCCGACAGATGTTTTTC. As protein: CACDTAGGPYSSWDTRQMFF.

This clone was seen a handful of times. TCRdb records a much larger clone's protein for this DNA, with a difference at residue 8 that likely arises from a read error; the protein given is the translation of the DNA. The sample has other DNA sequences that encode this CDR3 too. The CDR3 here is CALSLRPPYWGIGTDKLIF. CDR3 DNA sequence: TGTGCTCTTTCCCTGAGGCCCCCTTACTGGGGGATAGGCACCGATAAGCTCATCTTT. This chain connects TRDV1 to TRDJ1, with 11 bases lining up with TRDD3. CDR1 is TSWWSYY and CDR2 is QGS in the germline V gene. The CDR3 extends over 19 amino acids.

This clone has only a few counts. Only one base separates this from a far larger clonotype, so it likely reflects a read error. Additional DNA sequences in this sample encode the identical CDR3. V and J are TRDV2 and TRDJ1, with D unclear. Matching the DNA to germline supplied the J gene, which TCRdb does not give. Germline values: CDR1 GEAIGNYY, CDR2 EKD. The CDR3 length is 14 residues. The DNA of the CDR3 is TGTGCCTGTGACACCGTAGGGGCAACCGACAAACTCATCTTT. Its translation: CACDTVGATDKLIF.

This clone was counted between two and nine times. A read error likely explains why the TCRdb protein, taken from a much larger clone, differs from this DNA's translation at residue 6; the protein shown is translated from the DNA. The V call is TRDV1, the J call TRDJ1; D remains unclear. The V gene's germline CDR1 is TSWWSYY and CDR2 QGS. There are 20 residues in the CDR3. The germline V and J ends were trimmed by 2 bases and 0 bases, with 25 bases remaining between them. The CDR3 region has the DNA TGTGCTCTTGGGGAAGGACAAACCCCAGGAGTACTTCTCCACACCGATAAACTCATCTTT. It translates to CALGEGQTPGVLLHTDKLIF.

This clone showed up many times. The V call is TRDV1, the J call TRDJ1; 12 nucleotides align to TRDD3. Germline CDR1 TSWWSYY, CDR2 QGS. V lost 0 bases, J lost 1 base, and 12 bases stayed unmatched. There are 20 residues in the CDR3. The CDR3 coding sequence is TGTGCTCTTGGGGAACTGTCTCCCCCCTGGGGGATACGAAGCACCGATAAACTCATCTTT. This gives the protein CALGELSPPWGIRSTDKLIF.

This clone has more than one count but fewer than ten. This sequence is one base from a far larger clone and is likely a read error. Other DNA sequences in the same sample also yield this CDR3. The V gene was identified as TRDV2, while no J gene was called; the table assigns TRDD3, which was not confirmed against the DNA. In germline, CDR1 is GEAIGNYY, CDR2 EKD. CDR3 size: 22 residues. The chain's CDR3 is CACDTVLGDTRNHSWDTRQMFF. CDR3 bases: TGTGCCTGTGACACCGTACTGGGGGATACGCGTAATCACTCCTGGGACACCCGACAGATGTTCTTC.

A few counts support this clone. This DNA translates differently at residue 11 from the TCRdb protein, which is that of a much larger clone; a read error is likely, and the protein shown is the DNA's own translation. The J gene is TRDJ1, the V gene TRDV1, with D unclear. This CDR3 spans 12 amino acids. Germline assignment: CDR1 TSWWSYY and CDR2 QGS. The CDR3 region has the DNA TGTGCTCTTGGGGAACAGTACGATAAACTCACCTTT. Translation gives CALGEQYDKLTF.

This clone was picked up a small number of times. Just one base apart from a much larger clone, this may be a read error. This sequence joins TRDV1 and TRDJ1; 7 positions match TRDD3. The J gene was not available in TCRdb and was assigned here by matching the DNA to germline segments. The ends lost 1 base at V and 0 bases at J; junction bases unmatched: 20. Germline lookup yields CDR1 TSWWSYY and CDR2 QGS. The CDR3 totals 21 residues. DNA for the CDR3: TGTGCTCTTGGGGAACATCAGCCCACGTGGGGGACCAACGCCGACACCGATAAACTCATCTTT. Protein product: CALGEHQPTWGTNADTDKLIF.

This clone has at least ten counts. The mismatch at residue 13 between this DNA's translation and the TCRdb protein of a much larger clone likely reflects a read error; the protein shown is translated from the DNA. The J gene is TRDJ4, the V gene TRDV1; D is possibly TRDD3 (6 bases). TCRdb is silent on the J gene; assignment here came from matching the DNA to germline. This CDR3 is 18 amino acids long. V lost 0 bases to trimming and J lost 1 base, with 21 bases between them. From germline, CDR1 is TSWWSYY and CDR2 QGS. CDR3 protein: CALGELAQLRGRIRPLIF. The CDR3 coding sequence is TGTGCTCTTGGGGAACTGGCCCAATTACGGGGGAGGATCAGACCCCTGATCTTT.

In regard to this clone: The protein TCRdb gives is from a much larger clone and does not agree with this DNA's translation at residue 13, likely a read error; the protein shown here comes from the DNA. The chain uses TRDV2 and TRDJ1, with 12 bases identical to TRDD3. TCRdb offers no J gene call, so here the DNA was matched to germline to obtain one. The CDR3 runs 18 residues. CDR1 and CDR2 (germline): GEAIGNYY, EKD. The V segment lost 3 bases and the J segment 4 bases; nucleotides outside the gene matches: 14. In DNA form, the CDR3 reads TGTGCCTGTGACGCTTTACTGGGGGATACTTCCTACATCGATAAACTCATCTTT. As protein: CACDALLGDTSYIDKLIF.

As to this clone: The TCRdb protein, from a much larger clone, departs from this DNA's translation at residue 17, likely by read error; the protein shown derives from the DNA. As DNA, the CDR3 is TGTGCTCTTGGGGATCCCGGCCTTCCGGATAGGTCGTACACCGATAAACACATCTTT. Translating it yields CALGDPGLPDRSYTDKHIF. This chain links TRDV1 with TRDJ1; a possible D gene is TRDD2 (6 bases). CDR3 length: 19 residues. Looked up from germline, CDR1 is TSWWSYY and CDR2 is QGS.

This clone was seen more than once but under ten times. This likely stems from a read error, as it lies one base from a far larger clone. At the DNA level, this CDR3 is encoded by other sequences in the same sample as well. This chain links TRDV1 with TRDJ1, with TRDD3 identical over 11 bases. The germline gives CDR1 TSWWSYY, CDR2 QGS. There are 21 residues in the CDR3. Here the CDR3 DNA reads TGTGCTCTCCGCCGTCTAATCTGGGGGATACAGGGAGGCCAGTACACCGATAAGCTCATCTTT. This gives the protein CALRRLIWGIQGGQYTDKLIF.

As concerns this clone: It is likely a read error: a sequence one base away is far more abundant. This sample includes further DNA sequences coding for the same CDR3. For the CDR3, the DNA is TGTGCCTGTGACACCGGGGGGGACCCAAGGTACACCGATAAACTCATCTTT. This sequence encodes CACDTGGDPRYTDKLIF. The V call is TRDV2, the J call TRDJ1; a possible D gene is TRDD3 (6 bases). Since TCRdb gives no J gene, matching the DNA to germline was used here to assign it. The length of the CDR3 is 17 residues. The V end was cut by 0 bases, the J end by 0 bases, with 16 bases between. Looked up from germline, CDR1 is GEAIGNYY and CDR2 is EKD.

This clone was seen repeatedly, ten times or more. This CDR3 is also generated by other DNA sequences in the sample. The V and J genes are TRDV1 and TRDJ3, with TRDD3 matching over 8 bases. V was clipped by 1 base and J by 0 bases; unmatched bases: 14. CDR1 and CDR2 (germline): TSWWSYY, QGS. This CDR3 comprises 22 residues. The CDR3 loop reads CALGERLLGALQGSWDTRQMFF. For the CDR3, the DNA is TGTGCTCTTGGGGAACGGCTACTGGGGGCCCTCCAGGGCTCCTGGGACACCCGACAGATGTTTTTC.

Turning to this clone: The protein that TCRdb holds for this DNA derives from a much larger clone and differs from the translated DNA at residue 13, which likely indicates a read error; the protein shown here is translated from the DNA. The J gene is TRDJ1, the V gene TRDV1, with 10 bases matching TRDD3. The J gene was not available in TCRdb and was assigned here by matching the DNA to germline segments. Germline trimming cut 5 bases from V and 4 bases from J; bases unmatched to any gene: 19. The CDR3 spans 19 residues. Germline V gene data show CDR1 as TSWWSYY and CDR2 as QGS. CDR3 residues: CALGLLPFNLGDSIDKLIF. CDR3 DNA sequence: TGTGCTCTTGGGCTCCTTCCTTTTAACCTGGGGGATAGTATCGATAAACTCATCTTT.

Worth noting for this clone: The translation of this DNA and the TCRdb protein of a much larger clone differ at residue 8, probably owing to a read error; the protein shown here is translated from the DNA. The J gene is TRDJ1, the V gene TRDV2; 8 nucleotides align to TRDD3. This CDR3 is built from 16 residues. Germline V CDR1 and CDR2: GEAIGNYY, EKD. After removal of 1 base from V and 3 bases from J, the junction contained 9 bases not matched to a gene. The CDR3 nucleotides are TGTGCCTGTGACACACTGGGGGTCCGAGGGGCCGATAAACTCATCTTT. This translates into CACDTLGVRGADKLIF.

About this clone: A read error likely explains why the TCRdb protein, taken from a much larger clone, differs from this DNA's translation at residue 8; the protein shown is translated from the DNA. The J gene is TRDJ1, the V gene TRDV1; D gene unclear. No J segment appears in TCRdb, so it was assigned here by matching the sequence to germline. The V end was cut by 1 base, the J end by 7 bases, with 7 bases between. CDR1 and CDR2 (germline): TSWWSYY, QGS. The CDR3 spans 12 residues. CDR3 coding DNA: TGTGCTCTTGGGGAACAACCCGGTAAACTCATCTTT. Its protein is CALGEQPGKLIF.

This clone appeared a few times. A read error is the likely source, as a far larger clone sits one nucleotide away. Other DNA sequences of this sample code for an identical CDR3. The DNA of the CDR3 is TGTGCCTGTGAGCGCACTGGGGGATACGCAGGACCGTACACCGATAAACTCATCTTT. As protein: CACERTGGYAGPYTDKLIF. This chain connects TRDV2 to TRDJ1; 13 bases line up with TRDD3. The J gene comes from matching the DNA to germline here; TCRdb lacks it. CDR3 length: 19 amino acids. J was trimmed by 0 bases and V by 4 bases; bases with no gene match: 13. The germline gives CDR1 GEAIGNYY, CDR2 EKD.

Comment on this clone: This DNA's translation and the protein TCRdb lists, from a much larger clone, do not match at residue 3, likely due to a read error; the protein shown is translated from the DNA. The V call is TRDV1, the J call TRDJ1; the match to TRDD2 covers 9 bases. Germline V gives CDR1 TSWWSYY, CDR2 QGS. The CDR3 extends over 19 amino acids. CDR3 region: CAPGELAFLPRPRTDKLIF. Here the CDR3 DNA reads TGTGCTCCTGGGGAACTCGCCTTCCTACCGCGGCCTCGCACCGATAAACTCATCTTT.

In its sample, this clone was seen a few times. The amino acid sequence in TCRdb belongs to a much larger clone and departs from this DNA's translation at residue 17, likely a sequencing read error; the sequence shown is translated from the DNA. The chain couples TRDV2 to TRDJ1, with 12 bases fitting TRDD3. The J gene, absent from TCRdb, was called here by matching the DNA to germline. CDR1 and CDR2 from the germline V gene are GEAIGNYY and EKD. The CDR3 consists of 22 residues. The V segment lost 1 base and the J segment 3 bases; nucleotides outside the gene matches: 23. As DNA, the CDR3 is TGTGCCTGTGACACAAAGCGGATGCTACTGGGGGATACAGGCCCCTACGCCGATAAACTCATCTTT. Translated, it gives CACDTKRMLLGDTGPYADKLIF.

This clone came up a few times. A far larger clone is a single base away, which makes a read error likely. Other DNA sequences within the sample encode an identical CDR3. This sequence joins TRDV1 and TRDJ4; 9 nucleotides match TRDD3. TCRdb gives no J gene; it was assigned here by matching the DNA to germline. This CDR3 has 22 residues. Per germline, CDR1 TSWWSYY and CDR2 QGS. Unmatched junction bases numbered 26, after V lost 3 bases and J lost 0 bases. CDR3 sequence reads: CALGELPPLKSTGGYRARPLIF. The CDR3 region has the DNA TGTGCTCTTGGGGAGCTTCCCCCTCTAAAGAGTACCGGGGGATACAGAGCCAGACCCCTGATCTTT.

This clone was seen only a few times. Only one base separates this from a far larger clonotype, so it likely reflects a read error. This CDR3 is also generated by other DNA sequences in the sample. The chain uses TRDV1 and TRDJ1, with D possibly being TRDD2 (5 bases). The CDR3 runs 18 residues. Germline V gives CDR1 TSWWSYY, CDR2 QGS. Trimming took 3 bases from V and 3 from J, leaving 23 bases between them. CDR3 nucleotides: TGTGCTCTTGGGGACGCTTTCCTGTCGAGGGACACGGCCGATAAACTCATCTTT. Its protein product is CALGDAFLSRDTADKLIF.

On this clone itself: A far larger clone is a single base away, which makes a read error likely. The same CDR3 arises from other DNA sequences in this sample as well. This chain joins TRDV2 and TRDJ1; 7 bases map to TRDD3. In the absence of a J gene in TCRdb, the DNA was matched to germline to assign it here. Germline V gene lookup returns CDR1 GEAIGNYY and CDR2 EKD. This CDR3 has 18 amino acids. The junction had 18 bases not matched to a gene; V was cut back by 4 bases and J by 2 bases. In DNA, the CDR3 is TGTGCCTGTGATACGCTAGAGTCGCTGGGGGGATTGACCGATAAACTCATCTTT. Translating it yields CACDTLESLGGLTDKLIF.

The table lists this clone with a few counts. The protein that TCRdb holds for this DNA derives from a much larger clone and differs from the translated DNA at residue 10, which likely indicates a read error; the protein shown here is translated from the DNA. The chain carries TRDV2 and TRDJ1; 8 nucleotides agree with TRDD3. TCRdb supplies no J gene; here it was assigned by aligning the nucleotide sequence to germline. This CDR3 comprises 18 residues. Germline CDR1 and CDR2: GEAIGNYY and EKD. V gave up 0 bases and J gave up 8 bases; unmatched junction bases: 19. This CDR3 reads CACDTVGLGGTGRGKLIF. In nucleotides, the CDR3 is TGTGCCTGTGACACCGTCGGACTGGGGGGTACTGGTCGGGGAAAACTCATCTTT.

As for this clone: This DNA translates differently at residue 16 from the TCRdb protein, which is that of a much larger clone; a read error is likely, and the protein shown is the DNA's own translation. The chain is built from TRDV2 and TRDJ1, with a tentative D call TRDD3 (6 bases). The J gene, not given by TCRdb, was assigned here from a germline match of the nucleotide sequence. The CDR3 sequence is 20 residues long. Trimming removed 3 bases from V and 7 bases from J, with 35 bases in between. From germline, CDR1 is GEAIGNYY and CDR2 EKD. CDR3 loop: CACDYLQAESPGDLRRKLIF. The CDR3 nucleotides read TGTGCCTGTGACTACCTCCAAGCTGAATCTCCTGGGGATCTCAGGCGTAAACTCATCTTT.

A note on this clone: A far larger clone is one nucleotide away, so this likely arose from a read error. The identical CDR3 is also encoded by other nucleotide sequences in the sample. This sequence joins TRDV2 and TRDJ1; 10 bases map to TRDD3. Here the J gene was assigned by germline matching of the DNA, as TCRdb has none. This CDR3 contains 19 residues. The trim removed 3 bases at V and 5 bases at J, leaving 20 bases unmatched. Germline V gives CDR1 GEAIGNYY, CDR2 EKD. CDR3 protein: CACDSRTGGYAITGDKLIF. The DNA for the CDR3 is TGTGCCTGTGACTCCCGTACAGGGGGATACGCGATTACGGGTGATAAACTCATCTTT.